This T cell receptor (beta chain) was retrieved from a study of beta chain features in type 1 diabetes. The wider study: No age, gender or cell yield differences were seen between patients and healthy donors.

CDR1 and CDR2 from the germline V gene are KGHSH and LQKENI. The trim removed 2 bases at V and 5 bases at J, leaving 6 bases unmatched. The CDR3 runs to 15 residues. Reverse transcribing all isolated RNA meant expressed TCRB transcripts were sequenced. The table came from immunoSEQ multiplex PCR; TCRdb's copy has only in-frame clones and leaves some out. This sample yields roughly 240,000 clones, of which around 25% are seen a single time; over 0.01% belongs to the top ten. Study outcomes and limitations: Patients' naive, central memory and Treg TCRB repertoires seemed closer to one another than those of healthy donors. When Type 1 diabetes patients were examined, their TCRB CDR3s proved moderately but significantly shorter in all four CD4+ subsets. Insertion counts at VDJ junctions were lower in type 1 diabetes patients, who also showed more deletions there.

Using CD45RO/CCR7/CD25/CD127/CD95/CD27, CD4+ naive, central memory, regulatory and stem cell-like memory cells were sorted. This clone came up a few times. As yet, its antigen is unknown. The V call is TRBV18, the J call TRBJ2-1; 7 bases fit TRBD1. The sample comprised naive CD4+ T cells from blood. The receptor's source is a young woman with type 1 diabetes. CDR3 nucleotides: TGTGCCAGCTCACCAACCCGGACAGGAAACAATGAGCAGTTCTTC. Protein product: CASSPTRTGNNEQFF.